These 6 T cell receptor beta chains were sequenced from one sample in a study of blood T cell repertoires in COVID-19. TCRdb keeps only in-frame clones here, not all; method: immunoSEQ multiplex PCR. Here the sample spans around 140,000 clones, around 80% being singletons. The sample was peripheral blood. The receptors shown here come from a man aged 45-60 years with acute or convalescent COVID-19.

DNA for the CDR3: TGTGCCAGCAGCCAAGATCCAGGGGACACTGAAGCTTTCTTT. It is translated as CASSQDPGDTEAFF. The V gene is TRBV3-1 (or the pseudogene TRBV3-2), the J gene TRBJ1-1; TRBD1 is a possible D gene (6 bases). V dropped 0 bases and J dropped 3 bases, with 8 bases sitting between them. CDR1 is LGHDT, CDR2 YNNKEL, per germline (reference sequence). The CDR3 extends over 14 amino acids.

The rearrangement links TRBV10-3 to TRBJ2-7; 7 nucleotides line up with TRBD1. The V gene's germline CDR1 is ENHRY and CDR2 SYGVKD. Trimming took 6 bases from V and 0 from J; bases not matched to a gene: 5. The CDR3 covers 14 residues. This CDR3 is CAIRRGTDSYEQYF. The CDR3 DNA is TGTGCCATCAGAAGGGGGACAGACTCCTACGAGCAGTACTTC.

The V call is TRBV3-1 (or the pseudogene TRBV3-2), the J call TRBJ1-5; 8 bases align to TRBD1. V trimming: 5 bases; J trimming: 5 bases; junction bases outside the gene matches: 5. CDR3 length: 14 residues. CDR1 and CDR2 (germline): LGHDT, YNNKEL (reference sequence). This CDR3 is CASSSGTGYQPQHF. The CDR3 DNA is TGTGCCAGCAGCTCCGGGACAGGATATCAGCCCCAGCATTTT.

The chain uses TRBV5-1 and TRBJ2-2, with D possibly matching TRBD2 (5 bases). The germline V gene has CDR1 SGHRS and CDR2 YFSETQ. This CDR3 contains 15 residues. Trimming stripped 3 bases from V and 0 bases from J, with 9 bases between. DNA for the CDR3: TGCGCCAGCAGCTCCCGGGGTACGAACACCGGGGAGCTGTTTTTT. Amino acids: CASSSRGTNTGELFF.

In its sample, this clone was seen a few times. This rearrangement joins TRBV6-1 to TRBJ2-1, with TRBD2 as a possible D gene (7 bases). The germline gives CDR1 MNHNS, CDR2 SASEGT. Trimming shortened V by 2 bases and J by 0 bases, and 11 bases separated the two germline ends. The CDR3 loop spans 16 amino acids. The CDR3 sequence: CASSENAGASYNEQFF. CDR3 nucleotide sequence: TGTGCCAGCAGTGAAAACGCGGGGGCCTCCTACAATGAGCAGTTCTTC.

This clone came up once. The V gene is TRBV10-3, the J gene TRBJ2-5; D not certain. Between the trimmed V and J ends, which lost 8 bases and 2 bases, there was a span of 12 bases. Germline assignment: CDR1 ENHRY and CDR2 SYGVKD. The CDR3 covers 13 residues. CDR3 sequence: CAIADSPQETQYF. As DNA, the CDR3 is TGTGCCATCGCCGACTCGCCACAAGAGACCCAGTACTTC.